This T cell receptor beta chain derives from a study of T cell repertoires in cytomegalovirus infection. Notes on the study in general: The study identified carriers of CMV plus the relevant HLA from cumulative public TCR beta family frequency.

This clonotype was observed a handful of times. Its antigen is unidentified. In TCRdb, the reads were re-called with MiXCR into one record per CDR3 protein. In the table there are over 90,000 distinct CDR3 sequences, approximately 15% of which are singletons. Trimming removed 6 bases at V and 8 bases at J, with 19 bases between. The CDR3 is 15 amino acids. Germline V gene sequence: CDR1 SGHDN, CDR2 FVKESK. The clonotype comes from a human donor in good health (CMV status not recorded). Some clones in this sample may be carry-over from other donors' samples. The sample comprised PBMCs. This rearrangement joins TRBV14 to TRBJ1-4, with D maybe TRBD1 (6 bases). The DNA of the CDR3 is TGTGCCAGCAGTTCTACAGGGAAGATTTGGGAAAAACTGTTTTTT. Protein: CASSSTGKIWEKLFF.